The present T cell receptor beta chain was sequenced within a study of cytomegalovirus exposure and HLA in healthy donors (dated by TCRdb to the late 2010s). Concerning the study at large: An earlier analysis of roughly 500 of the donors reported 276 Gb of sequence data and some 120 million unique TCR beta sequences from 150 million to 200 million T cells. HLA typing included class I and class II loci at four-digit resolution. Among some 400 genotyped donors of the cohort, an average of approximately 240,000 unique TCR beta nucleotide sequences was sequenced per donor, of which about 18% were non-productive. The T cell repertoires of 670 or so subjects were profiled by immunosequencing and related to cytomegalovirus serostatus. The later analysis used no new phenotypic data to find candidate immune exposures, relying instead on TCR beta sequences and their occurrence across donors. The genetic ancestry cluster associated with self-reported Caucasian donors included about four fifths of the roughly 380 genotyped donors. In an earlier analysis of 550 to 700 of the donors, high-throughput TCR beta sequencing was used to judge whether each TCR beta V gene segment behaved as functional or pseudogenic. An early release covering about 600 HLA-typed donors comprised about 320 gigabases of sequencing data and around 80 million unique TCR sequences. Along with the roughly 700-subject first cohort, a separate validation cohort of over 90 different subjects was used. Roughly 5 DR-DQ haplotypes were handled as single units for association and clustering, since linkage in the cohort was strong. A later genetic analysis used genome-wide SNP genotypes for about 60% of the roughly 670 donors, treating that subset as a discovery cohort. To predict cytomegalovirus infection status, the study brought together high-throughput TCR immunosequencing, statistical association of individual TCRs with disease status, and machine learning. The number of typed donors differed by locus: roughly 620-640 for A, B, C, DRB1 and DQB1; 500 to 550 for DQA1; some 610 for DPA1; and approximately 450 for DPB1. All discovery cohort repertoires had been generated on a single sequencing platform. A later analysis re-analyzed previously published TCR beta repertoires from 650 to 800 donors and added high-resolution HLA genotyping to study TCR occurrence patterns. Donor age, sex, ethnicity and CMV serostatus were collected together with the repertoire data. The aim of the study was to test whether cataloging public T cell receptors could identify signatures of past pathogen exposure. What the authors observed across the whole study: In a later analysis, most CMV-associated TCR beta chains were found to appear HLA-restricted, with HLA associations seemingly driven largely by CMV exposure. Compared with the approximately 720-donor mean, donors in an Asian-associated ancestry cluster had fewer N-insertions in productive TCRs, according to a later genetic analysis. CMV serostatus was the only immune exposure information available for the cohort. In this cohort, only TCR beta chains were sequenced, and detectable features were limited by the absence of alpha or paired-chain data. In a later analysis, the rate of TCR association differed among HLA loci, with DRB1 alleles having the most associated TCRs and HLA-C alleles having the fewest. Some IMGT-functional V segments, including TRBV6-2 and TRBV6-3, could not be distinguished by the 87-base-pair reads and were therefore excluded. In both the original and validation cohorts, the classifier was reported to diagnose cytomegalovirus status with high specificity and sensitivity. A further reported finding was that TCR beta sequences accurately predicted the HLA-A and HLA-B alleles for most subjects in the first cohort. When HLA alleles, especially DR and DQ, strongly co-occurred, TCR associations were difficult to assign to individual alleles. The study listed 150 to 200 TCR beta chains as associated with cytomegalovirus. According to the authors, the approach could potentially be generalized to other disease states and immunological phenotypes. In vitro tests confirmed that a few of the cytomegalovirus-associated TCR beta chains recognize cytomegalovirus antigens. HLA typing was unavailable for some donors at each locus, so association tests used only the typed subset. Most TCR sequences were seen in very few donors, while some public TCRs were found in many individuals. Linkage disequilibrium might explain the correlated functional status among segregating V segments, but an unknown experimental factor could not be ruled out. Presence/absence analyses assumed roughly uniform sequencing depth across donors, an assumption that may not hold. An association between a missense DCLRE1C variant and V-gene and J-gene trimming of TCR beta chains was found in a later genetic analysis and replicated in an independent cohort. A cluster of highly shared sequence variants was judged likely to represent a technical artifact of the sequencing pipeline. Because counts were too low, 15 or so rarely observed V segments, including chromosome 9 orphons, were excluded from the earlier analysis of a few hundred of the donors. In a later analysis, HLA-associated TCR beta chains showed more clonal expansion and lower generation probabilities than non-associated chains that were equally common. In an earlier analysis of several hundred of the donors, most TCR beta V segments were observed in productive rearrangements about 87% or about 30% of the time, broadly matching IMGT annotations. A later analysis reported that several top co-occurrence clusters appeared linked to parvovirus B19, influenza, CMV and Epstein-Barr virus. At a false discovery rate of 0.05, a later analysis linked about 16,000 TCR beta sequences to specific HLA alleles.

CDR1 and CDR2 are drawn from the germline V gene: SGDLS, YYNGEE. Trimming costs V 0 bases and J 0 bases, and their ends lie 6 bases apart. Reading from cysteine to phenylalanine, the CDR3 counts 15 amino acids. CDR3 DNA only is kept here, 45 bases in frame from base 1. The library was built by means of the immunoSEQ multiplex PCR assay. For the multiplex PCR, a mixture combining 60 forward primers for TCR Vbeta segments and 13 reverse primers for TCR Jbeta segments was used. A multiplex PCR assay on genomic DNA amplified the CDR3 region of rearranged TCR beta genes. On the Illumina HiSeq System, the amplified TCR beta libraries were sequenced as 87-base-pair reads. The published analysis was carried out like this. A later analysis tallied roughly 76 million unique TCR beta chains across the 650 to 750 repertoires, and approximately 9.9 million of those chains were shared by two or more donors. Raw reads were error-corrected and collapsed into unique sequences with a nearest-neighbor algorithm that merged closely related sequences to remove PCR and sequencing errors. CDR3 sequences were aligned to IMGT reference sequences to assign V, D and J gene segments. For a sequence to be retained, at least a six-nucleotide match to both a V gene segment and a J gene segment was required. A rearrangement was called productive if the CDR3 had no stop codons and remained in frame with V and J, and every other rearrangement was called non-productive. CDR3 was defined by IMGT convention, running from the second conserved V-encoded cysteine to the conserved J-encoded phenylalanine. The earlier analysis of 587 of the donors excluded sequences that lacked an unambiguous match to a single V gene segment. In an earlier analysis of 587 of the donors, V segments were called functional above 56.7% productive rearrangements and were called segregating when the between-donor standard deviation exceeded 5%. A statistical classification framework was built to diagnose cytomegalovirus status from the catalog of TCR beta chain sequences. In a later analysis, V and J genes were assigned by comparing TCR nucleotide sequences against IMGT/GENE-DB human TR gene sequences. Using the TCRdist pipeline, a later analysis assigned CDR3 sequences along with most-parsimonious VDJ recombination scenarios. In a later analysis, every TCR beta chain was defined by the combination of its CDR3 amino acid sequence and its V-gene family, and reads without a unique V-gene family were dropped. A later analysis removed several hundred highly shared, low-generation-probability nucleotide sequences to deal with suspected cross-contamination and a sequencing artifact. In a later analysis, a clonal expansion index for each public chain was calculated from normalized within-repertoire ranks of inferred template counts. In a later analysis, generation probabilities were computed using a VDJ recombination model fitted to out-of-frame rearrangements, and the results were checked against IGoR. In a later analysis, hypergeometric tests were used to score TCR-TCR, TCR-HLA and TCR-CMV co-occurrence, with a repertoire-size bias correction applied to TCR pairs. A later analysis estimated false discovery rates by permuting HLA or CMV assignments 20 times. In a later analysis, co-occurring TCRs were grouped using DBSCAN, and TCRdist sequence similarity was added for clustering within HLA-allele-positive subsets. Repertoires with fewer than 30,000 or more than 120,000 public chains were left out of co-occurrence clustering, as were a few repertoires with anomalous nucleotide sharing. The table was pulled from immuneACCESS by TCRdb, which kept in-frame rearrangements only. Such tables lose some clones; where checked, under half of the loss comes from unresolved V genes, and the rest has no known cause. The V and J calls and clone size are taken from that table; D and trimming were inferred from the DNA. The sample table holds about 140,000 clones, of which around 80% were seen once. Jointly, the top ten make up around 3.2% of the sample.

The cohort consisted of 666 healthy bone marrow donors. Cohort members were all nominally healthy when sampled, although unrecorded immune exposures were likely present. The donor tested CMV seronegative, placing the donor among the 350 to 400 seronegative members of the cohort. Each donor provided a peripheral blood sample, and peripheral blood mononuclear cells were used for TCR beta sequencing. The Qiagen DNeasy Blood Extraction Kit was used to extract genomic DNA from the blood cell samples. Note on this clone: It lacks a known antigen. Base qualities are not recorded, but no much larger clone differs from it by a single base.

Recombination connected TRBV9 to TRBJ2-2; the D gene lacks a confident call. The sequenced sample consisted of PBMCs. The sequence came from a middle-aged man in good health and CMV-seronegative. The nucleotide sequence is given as TGTGCCAGCAGCGTAGGAGGAGCGAACACCGGGGAGCTGTTTTTT. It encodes CASSVGGANTGELFF.